This T cell receptor (beta chain) came from a study of blood T cell repertoires in COVID-19. Background on the study: Samples representing acute and convalescent COVID-19 were sourced from the United States, Italy and Spain. T cells, B-cell-depleted T cells, or PBMCs provided the cDNA or gDNA that served as material.

Per the original data handling: Amplification with reference gene primers provided the estimates of nucleated cell counts. The table came from immunoSEQ multiplex PCR; TCRdb's copy has only in-frame clones and leaves some out. V, J and clone size derive from that table, while D and trimming were established from the DNA sequence. The sample includes 250,000 to 350,000 clones, 86% of them seen just once. Germline V CDR1 and CDR2: MGHRA, YSYEKL. V shed 4 bases and J shed 5 bases, with 18 bases lying between them. The length of the CDR3 is 16 residues. This receptor was obtained from a woman aged 25 to 39 with active or convalescent COVID-19. The sequencing sample was made of peripheral blood. The chain joins TRBV4-1 to TRBJ1-5, with D maybe TRBD1 (5 bases). The CDR3 reads CASSLGGGRVDQPQHF. The DNA of the CDR3 is TGCGCCAGCAGCCTTGGGGGGGGTAGGGTAGATCAGCCCCAGCATTTT.